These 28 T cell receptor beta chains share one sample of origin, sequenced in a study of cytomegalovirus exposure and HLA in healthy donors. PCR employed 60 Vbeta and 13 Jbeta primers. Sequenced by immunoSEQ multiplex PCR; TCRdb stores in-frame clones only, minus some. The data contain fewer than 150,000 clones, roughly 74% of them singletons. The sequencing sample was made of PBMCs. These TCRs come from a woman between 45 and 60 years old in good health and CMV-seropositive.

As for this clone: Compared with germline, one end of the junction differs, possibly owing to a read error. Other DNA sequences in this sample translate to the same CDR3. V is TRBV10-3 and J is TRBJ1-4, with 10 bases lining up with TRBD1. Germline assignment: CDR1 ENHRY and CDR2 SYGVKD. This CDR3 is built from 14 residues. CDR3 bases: TGTGCCATCAGCAGACAGGGGGCAGAGGAAAAGCTGTTTTTT. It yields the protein CAISRQGAEEKLFF.

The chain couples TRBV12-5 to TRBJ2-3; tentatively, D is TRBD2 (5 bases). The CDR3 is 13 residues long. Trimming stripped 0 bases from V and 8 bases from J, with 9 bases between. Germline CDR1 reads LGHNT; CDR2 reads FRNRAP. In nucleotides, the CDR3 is TGTGCTAGTGGTTTGGTATATGGAGGTACGCAGTATTTT. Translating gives CASGLVYGGTQYF.

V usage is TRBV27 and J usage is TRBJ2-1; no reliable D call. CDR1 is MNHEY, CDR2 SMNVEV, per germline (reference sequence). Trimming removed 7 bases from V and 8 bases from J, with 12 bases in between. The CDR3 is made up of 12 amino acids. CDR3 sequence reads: CASMTRWDEQFF. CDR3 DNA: TGTGCCAGCATGACCAGGTGGGATGAGCAGTTCTTC.

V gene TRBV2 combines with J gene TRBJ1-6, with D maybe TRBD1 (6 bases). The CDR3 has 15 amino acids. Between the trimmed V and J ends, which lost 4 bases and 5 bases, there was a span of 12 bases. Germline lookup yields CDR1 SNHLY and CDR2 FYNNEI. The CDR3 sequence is CASSGGGANNSPLHF. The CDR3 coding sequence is TGTGCCAGCAGTGGTGGGGGCGCCAATAATTCACCCCTCCACTTT.

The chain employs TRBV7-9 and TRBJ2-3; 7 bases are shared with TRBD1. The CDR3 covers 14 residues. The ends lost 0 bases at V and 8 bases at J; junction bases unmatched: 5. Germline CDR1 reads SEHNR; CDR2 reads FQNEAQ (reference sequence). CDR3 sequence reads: CASSLAGTVITQYF. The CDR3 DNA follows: TGTGCCAGCAGCTTAGCGGGGACAGTTATTACGCAGTATTTT.

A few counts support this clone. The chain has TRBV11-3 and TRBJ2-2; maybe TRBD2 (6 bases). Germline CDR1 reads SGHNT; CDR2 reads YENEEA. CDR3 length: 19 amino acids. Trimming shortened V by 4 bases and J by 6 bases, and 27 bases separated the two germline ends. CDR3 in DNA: TGTGCCAGCAGCTCGGAGGGACGGCTGTGGGACGCCGGGGCCGGGGAGCTGTTTTTT. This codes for CASSSEGRLWDAGAGELFF.

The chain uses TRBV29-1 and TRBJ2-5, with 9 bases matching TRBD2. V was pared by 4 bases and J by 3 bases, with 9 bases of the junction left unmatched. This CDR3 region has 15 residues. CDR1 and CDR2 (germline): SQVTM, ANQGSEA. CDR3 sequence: CSVGRAGGKEETQYF. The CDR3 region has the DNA TGCAGCGTTGGTAGAGCGGGGGGCAAGGAAGAGACCCAGTACTTC.

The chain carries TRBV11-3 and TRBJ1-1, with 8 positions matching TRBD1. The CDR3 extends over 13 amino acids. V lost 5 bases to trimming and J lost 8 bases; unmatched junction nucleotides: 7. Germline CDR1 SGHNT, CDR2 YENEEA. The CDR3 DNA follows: TGTGCCAGCAGCCTCACAGGGGGATTGGAAGCTTTCTTT. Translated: CASSLTGGLEAFF.

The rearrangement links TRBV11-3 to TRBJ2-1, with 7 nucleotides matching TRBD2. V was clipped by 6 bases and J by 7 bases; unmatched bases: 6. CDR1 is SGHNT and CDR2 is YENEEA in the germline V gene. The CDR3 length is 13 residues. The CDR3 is CASRNPGLNEQFF. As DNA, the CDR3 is TGTGCCAGCAGAAATCCGGGACTAAATGAGCAGTTCTTC.

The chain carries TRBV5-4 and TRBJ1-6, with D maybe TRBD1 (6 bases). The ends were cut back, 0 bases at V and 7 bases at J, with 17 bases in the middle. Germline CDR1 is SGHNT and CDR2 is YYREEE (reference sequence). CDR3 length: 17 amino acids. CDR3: CASSLAGARSVNSPLHF. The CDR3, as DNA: TGTGCCAGCAGCTTGGCAGGGGCCCGCTCTGTAAATTCACCCCTCCACTTT.

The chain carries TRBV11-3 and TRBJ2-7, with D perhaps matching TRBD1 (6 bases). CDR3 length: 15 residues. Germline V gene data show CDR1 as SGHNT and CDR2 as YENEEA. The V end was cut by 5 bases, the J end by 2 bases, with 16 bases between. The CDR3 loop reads CASSPATGPTYEQYF. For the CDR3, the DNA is TGTGCCAGCAGCCCGGCGACAGGTCCAACCTACGAGCAGTACTTC. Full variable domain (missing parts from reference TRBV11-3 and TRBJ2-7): EAGVVQSPRYKIIEKKQPVAFWCNPISGHNTLYWYLQNLGQGPELLIRYENEEAVDDSQLPKDRFSAERLKGVDSTLKIQPAELGDSAVYLCASSPATGPTYEQYFGPGTRLTVT.

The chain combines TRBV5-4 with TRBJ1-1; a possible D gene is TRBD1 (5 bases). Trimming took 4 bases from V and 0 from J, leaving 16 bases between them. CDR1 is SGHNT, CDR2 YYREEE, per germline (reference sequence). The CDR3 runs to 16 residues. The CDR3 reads CASSPAGLIMNTEAFF. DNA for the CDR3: TGTGCCAGCAGCCCGGCAGGGTTAATCATGAACACTGAAGCTTTCTTT.

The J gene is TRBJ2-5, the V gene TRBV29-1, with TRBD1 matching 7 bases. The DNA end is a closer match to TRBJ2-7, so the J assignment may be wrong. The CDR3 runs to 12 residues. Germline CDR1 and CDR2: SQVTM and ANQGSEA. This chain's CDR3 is CSVESGGNEQYF. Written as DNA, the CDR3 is TGCAGCGTTGAATCAGGGGGTAACGAGCAGTACTTC.

The CDR3 DNA sequence: TGTGCCAGCAGTTCACCGCGAGGTTCTGGAAACACCATATATTTT. The encoded protein is CASSSPRGSGNTIYF. The rearrangement joins TRBV6-5 to TRBJ1-3; D remains unclear. The CDR3 is 15 residues long. From germline, CDR1 is MNHEY and CDR2 SVGAGI. V dropped 4 bases and J dropped 1 base, with 11 bases sitting between them.

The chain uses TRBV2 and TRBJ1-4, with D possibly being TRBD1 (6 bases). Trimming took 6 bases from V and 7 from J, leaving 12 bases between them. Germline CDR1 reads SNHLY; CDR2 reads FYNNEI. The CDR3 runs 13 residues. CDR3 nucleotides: TGTGCCAGCAGCACCCTCAGGGGTGAAAAACTGTTTTTT. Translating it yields CASSTLRGEKLFF.

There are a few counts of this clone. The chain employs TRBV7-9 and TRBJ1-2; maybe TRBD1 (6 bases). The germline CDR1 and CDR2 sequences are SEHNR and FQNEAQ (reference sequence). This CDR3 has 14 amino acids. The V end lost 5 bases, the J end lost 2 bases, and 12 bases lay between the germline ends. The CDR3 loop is CASSVRTGNYGYTF. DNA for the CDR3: TGTGCCAGCAGCGTAAGAACAGGGAACTATGGCTACACCTTC.

CDR3 nucleotides: TGTGCCATCAGTGAGTCAGGACAGACCTACGAGCAGTACTTC. This codes for CAISESGQTYEQYF. This rearrangement joins TRBV10-3 to TRBJ2-7; D is possibly TRBD1 (6 bases). Germline V gene sequence: CDR1 ENHRY, CDR2 SYGVKD. The germline V and J ends were trimmed by 0 bases and 2 bases, with 8 bases remaining between them. The CDR3 consists of 14 residues.

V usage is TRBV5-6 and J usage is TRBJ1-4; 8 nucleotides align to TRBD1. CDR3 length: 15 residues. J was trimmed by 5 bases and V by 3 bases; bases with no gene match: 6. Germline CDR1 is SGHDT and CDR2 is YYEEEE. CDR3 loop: CASSSLTGENEKLFF. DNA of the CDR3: TGTGCCAGCAGCTCCTTGACAGGGGAGAATGAAAAACTGTTTTTT.

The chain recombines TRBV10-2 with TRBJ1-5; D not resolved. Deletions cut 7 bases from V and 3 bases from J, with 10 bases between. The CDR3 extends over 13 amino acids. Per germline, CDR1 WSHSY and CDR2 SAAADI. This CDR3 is CASTGQLNQPQHF. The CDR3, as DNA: TGCGCCAGCACTGGGCAGCTCAATCAGCCCCAGCATTTT.

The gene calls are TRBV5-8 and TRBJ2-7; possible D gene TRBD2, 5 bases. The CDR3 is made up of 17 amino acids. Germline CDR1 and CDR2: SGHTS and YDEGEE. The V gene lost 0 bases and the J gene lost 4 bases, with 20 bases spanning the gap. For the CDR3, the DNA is TGTGCCAGCAGCTTGGGTACGGGTTGGACTCCCCCTTACGAGCAGTACTTC. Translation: CASSLGTGWTPPYEQYF.

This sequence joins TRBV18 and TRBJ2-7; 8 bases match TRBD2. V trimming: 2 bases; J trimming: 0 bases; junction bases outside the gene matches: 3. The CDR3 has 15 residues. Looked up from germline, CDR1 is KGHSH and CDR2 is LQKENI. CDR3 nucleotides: TGTGCCAGCTCACCAGAAGCGGGGGCCTCCTACGAGCAGTACTTC. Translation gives CASSPEAGASYEQYF.

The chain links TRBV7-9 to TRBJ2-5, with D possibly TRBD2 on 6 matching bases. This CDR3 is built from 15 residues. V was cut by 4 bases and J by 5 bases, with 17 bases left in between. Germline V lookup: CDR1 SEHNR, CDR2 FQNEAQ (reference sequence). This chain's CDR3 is CASSSGTLDSETQYF. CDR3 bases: TGTGCCAGCAGCTCCGGGACTCTCGATAGTGAGACCCAGTACTTC.

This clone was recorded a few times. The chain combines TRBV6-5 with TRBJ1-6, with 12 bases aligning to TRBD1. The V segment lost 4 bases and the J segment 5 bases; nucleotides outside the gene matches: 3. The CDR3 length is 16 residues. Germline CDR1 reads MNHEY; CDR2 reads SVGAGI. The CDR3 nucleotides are TGTGCCAGCAGTTCAGGGACAGGGGGCCATAATTCACCCCTCCACTTT. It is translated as CASSSGTGGHNSPLHF.

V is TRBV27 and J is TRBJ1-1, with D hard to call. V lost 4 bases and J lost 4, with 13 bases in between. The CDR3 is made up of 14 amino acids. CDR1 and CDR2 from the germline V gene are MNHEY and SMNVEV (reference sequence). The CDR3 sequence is CASSSPRRSTEAFF. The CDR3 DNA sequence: TGTGCCAGCAGTTCTCCACGGAGAAGCACTGAAGCTTTCTTT.

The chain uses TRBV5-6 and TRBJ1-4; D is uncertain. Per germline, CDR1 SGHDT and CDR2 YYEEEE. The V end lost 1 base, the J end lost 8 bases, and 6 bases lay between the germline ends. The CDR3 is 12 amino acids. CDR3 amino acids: CASSLWQEKLFF. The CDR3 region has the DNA TGTGCCAGCAGCTTGTGGCAGGAAAAACTGTTTTTT.

CDR3 in amino acids: CASRGHLGTFF. In nucleotides, the CDR3 is TGCGCCAGCAGAGGACACTTGGGGACTTTCTTT. V gene TRBV10-1 combines with J gene TRBJ1-1; a possible D gene is TRBD1 (5 bases). With 6 bases removed from V and 12 bases from J, the gap between germline ends came to 14 bases. Germline V CDR1 and CDR2: WNHNN, SYGVQD (reference sequence). This CDR3 region has 11 residues.

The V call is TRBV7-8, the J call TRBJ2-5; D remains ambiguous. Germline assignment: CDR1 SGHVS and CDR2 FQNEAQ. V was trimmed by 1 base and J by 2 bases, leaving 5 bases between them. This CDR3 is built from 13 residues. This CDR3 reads CASSLVEQETQYF. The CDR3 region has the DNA TGTGCCAGCAGCTTAGTTGAGCAAGAGACCCAGTACTTC.

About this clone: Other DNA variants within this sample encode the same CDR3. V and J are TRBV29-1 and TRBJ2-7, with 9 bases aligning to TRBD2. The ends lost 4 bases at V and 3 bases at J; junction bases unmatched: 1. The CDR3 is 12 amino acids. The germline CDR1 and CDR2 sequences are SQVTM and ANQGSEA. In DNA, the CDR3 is TGCAGCGTTGGCGGGGGGGGCTACGAGCAGTACTTC. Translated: CSVGGGGYEQYF.